This T cell receptor (beta chain) was identified during a study of blood T cell repertoires in COVID-19. Study background: Both acute and convalescent COVID-19 samples were obtained from the United States, Italy and Spain. Sources were T cells, B-cell-depleted T cells, or PBMCs; the material itself was cDNA or gDNA.

Authors' data handling: Reference gene primer amplification gave nucleated cell count estimates. Here immunoSEQ multiplex PCR was the method, and the copy in TCRdb shows in-frame clones only, minus some. V and J calls and clone size are those listed in that table; D and trimming were worked out from the DNA. The data show under 250,000 clones, approximately 83% seen once. Germline CDR1 reads SEHNR; CDR2 reads FQNEAQ (reference sequence). This CDR3 contains 14 residues. Trimming stripped 5 bases from V and 1 base from J, with 11 bases between. This clone appeared a few times. This chain joins TRBV7-9 and TRBJ1-1; tentatively, D is TRBD1 (6 bases). Sequenced material: peripheral blood. This receptor was taken from a woman in her twenties or thirties who had recovered from COVID-19. The CDR3 region has the DNA TGTGCCAGCAGCCCCAGGGGAGAGAACACTGAAGCTTTCTTT. Its translation is CASSPRGENTEAFF.